The clone carrying this TCR beta chain appeared a few times. These data come from a study of T-cell memory formation after mild COVID-19. TCRdb independently ran MiXCR on the 5' RACE reads; one entry per CDR3 protein. The sample holds hundreds of thousands of distinct CDR3 sequences, about 23% seen once. Sequenced: PBMCs or a T cell subset sorted from them (not recorded which). The sequence was collected from an adult woman who had mild COVID-19 (a few samples of this study predate the infection). Cell type and time point are not known.

The CDR3, as DNA: TGCAGCGTGGTACAGGGACTTACCTATCGTACGCAGTATTTT. Its protein is CSVVQGLTYRTQYF. The rearrangement joins TRBV29-1 to TRBJ2-3; perhaps D is TRBD1 or TRBD2 (6 bases each). V shed 6 bases and J shed 8 bases, with 21 bases lying between them. The CDR3 is made up of 14 amino acids. Germline CDR1 reads SQVTM; CDR2 reads ANQGSEA.